The 31 T cell receptor beta chains below were found in one sample sequenced in a study of a mutant IDH1 vaccine in newly diagnosed glioma. Repertoires were generated with immunoSEQ multiplex PCR, while TCRdb's copy carries only in-frame clones and drops some. The data show 95,000 to 120,000 clones, about nine tenths seen once. Time point specified: week 11, during vaccination. A single vaccine dose contained 300 ug of mutant IDH1 20-mer peptide, and topical imiquimod was used with it. These receptors have no identified antigens. The source was PBMCs, collected from a glioma patient whose treatment included an IDH1 peptide vaccine. The receptors stem from a woman in her forties or fifties with glioma.

The chain employs TRBV2 and TRBJ1-3; D possibly corresponds to TRBD1 (5 bases). Germline CDR1 and CDR2: SNHLY and FYNNEI. The V gene lost 3 bases and the J gene lost 1 base, with 13 bases spanning the gap. The CDR3 is 16 amino acids. CDR3 DNA sequence: TGTGCCAGCAGTGAGGGGACGGCCGGATCTGGAAACACCATATATTTT. Its translation is CASSEGTAGSGNTIYF.

This rearrangement joins TRBV9 to TRBJ2-1, with TRBD2 matching 8 bases. The CDR3 contains 16 residues. V shed 1 base and J 6 bases; nucleotides not matched to a gene: 9. The germline V gene has CDR1 SGDLS and CDR2 YYNGEE. The CDR3 sequence: CASSVLTSADSNEQFF. The CDR3 DNA reads TGTGCCAGCAGCGTACTGACTAGCGCCGACTCCAATGAGCAGTTCTTC.

This clone showed up just a few times. The V and J genes are TRBV11-2 and TRBJ2-3, with TRBD1 identical over 9 bases. J gave up 6 bases and V 1 base, and 11 bases lay outside the gene matches. The CDR3 contains 17 residues. Germline V gene sequence: CDR1 SGHAT, CDR2 FQNNGV. In DNA, the CDR3 is TGTGCCAGCAGCTTAGGAACAGGGACAGGGCCCCGCGATACGCAGTATTTT. Translation: CASSLGTGTGPRDTQYF.

This clone was recorded a few times. The V gene is TRBV9, the J gene TRBJ1-1, with D perhaps matching TRBD1 (5 bases). Germline V CDR1 and CDR2: SGDLS, YYNGEE. This CDR3 region has 14 residues. V lost 6 bases and J lost 0, with 12 bases in between. The CDR3 reads CASKRGLLNTEAFF. The CDR3 DNA reads TGTGCCAGCAAAAGGGGCCTCCTGAACACTGAAGCTTTCTTT.

The rearrangement links TRBV10-3 to TRBJ2-7; perhaps TRBD2 as D (6 bases). There are 13 residues in the CDR3. Per the germline V gene, CDR1 is ENHRY and CDR2 is SYGVKD. V was trimmed by 6 bases and J by 0 bases, leaving 9 bases between them. CDR3 protein: CAISREFSYEQYF. The CDR3 DNA sequence: TGTGCCATCAGCCGGGAGTTCTCCTACGAGCAGTACTTC.

The chain links TRBV5-1 to TRBJ2-3, with TRBD1 as a possible D gene (6 bases). Trimming removed 6 bases at V and 4 bases at J, with 18 bases between. This CDR3 comprises 15 residues. Germline-derived CDR1 and CDR2 are SGHRS and YFSETQ. The CDR3 sequence is CASKRNRDISDTQYF. CDR3 nucleotide sequence: TGCGCCAGCAAACGGAACAGGGATATATCAGATACGCAGTATTTT.

The chain has TRBV5-5 and TRBJ2-1; 7 positions match TRBD2. J was trimmed by 3 bases and V by 4 bases; bases with no gene match: 1. Germline V lookup: CDR1 SGHKS, CDR2 YYEKEE (reference sequence). The CDR3 covers 13 residues. CDR3 amino acids: CASSRGGYNEQFF. Written as DNA, the CDR3 is TGTGCCAGCAGCCGCGGGGGCTACAATGAGCAGTTCTTC.

As DNA, the CDR3 is TGTGCCAGCAGTTTAATGGGCGGGAACACTGAAGCTTTCTTT. Translating gives CASSLMGGNTEAFF. The V gene is TRBV27, the J gene TRBJ1-1, with D uncertain. This CDR3 has 14 residues. Germline CDR1 is MNHEY and CDR2 is SMNVEV (reference sequence). V was clipped by 2 bases and J by 1 base, with 8 bases between them.

This rearrangement joins TRBV6-1 to TRBJ2-1; 10 bases agree with TRBD1. The CDR3 is 16 residues long. The germline CDR1 and CDR2 sequences are MNHNS and SASEGT. V trimming: 2 bases; J trimming: 9 bases; junction bases outside the gene matches: 10. CDR3 region: CASSELGTGVVGEQFF. The CDR3, as DNA: TGTGCCAGCAGTGAATTAGGGACAGGGGTTGTCGGTGAGCAGTTCTTC.

The chain links TRBV27 to TRBJ2-1; TRBD2 agrees at 8 bases. J gave up 10 bases and V 1 base, and 12 bases lay outside the gene matches. The CDR3 is made up of 16 amino acids. Germline V lookup: CDR1 MNHEY, CDR2 SMNVEV (reference sequence). CDR3 protein: CASSLLFGQLAEEQFF. As DNA, the CDR3 is TGTGCCAGCAGTTTATTGTTCGGGCAACTAGCGGAAGAGCAGTTCTTC.

This clone was counted once. This chain uses TRBV5-6 with TRBJ2-3; D not resolved. From germline, CDR1 is SGHDT and CDR2 YYEEEE. The CDR3 covers 12 residues. Trimming took off 4 bases at V and 2 bases at J, with 5 bases between the two ends. DNA for the CDR3: TGTGCCAGCAGCAAGTACACAGATACGCAGTATTTT. This codes for CASSKYTDTQYF.

This clone showed up just a few times. The CDR3 DNA is TGTGCCAGCAGCTCGGGGTTAGGGGCCAACGTCCTGACTTTC. It codes for CASSSGLGANVLTF. The V and J genes are TRBV11-3 and TRBJ2-6; tentative D call: TRBD2 (5 bases). In germline, CDR1 is SGHNT, CDR2 YENEEA. The CDR3 runs to 14 residues. The V and J ends lost 4 bases and 4 bases respectively, with 8 bases between them.

Here the CDR3 reads CASSQRDRPYEQYF. Written as DNA, the CDR3 is TGCGCCAGCAGTCAACGGGACAGACCCTACGAGCAGTACTTC. The gene calls are TRBV10-1 and TRBJ2-7; 7 positions agree with TRBD1. Germline lookup yields CDR1 WNHNN and CDR2 SYGVQD (reference sequence). The CDR3 has 14 amino acids. With V trimmed by 5 bases and J by 2 bases, 6 bases remained unmatched.

The chain is built from TRBV6-1 and TRBJ1-5; D is possibly TRBD1 (6 bases). The ends were cut back, 4 bases at V and 7 bases at J, with 14 bases in the middle. Germline CDR1 MNHNS, CDR2 SASEGT. CDR3 length: 14 amino acids. The CDR3 reads CASSVDRYGQPQHF. The DNA of the CDR3 is TGTGCCAGCAGTGTAGACAGGTACGGGCAGCCCCAGCATTTT.

The J gene is TRBJ1-3, the V gene TRBV29-1, with 10 nucleotides matching TRBD1. Germline lookup yields CDR1 SQVTM and CDR2 ANQGSEA. This CDR3 spans 15 amino acids. V was clipped by 6 bases and J by 2 bases; unmatched bases: 7. CDR3 coding DNA: TGCAGCGTCAAAACCGGGACAGGGGCTGGAAACACCATATATTTT. This encodes CSVKTGTGAGNTIYF. Full variable domain (rest looked up from reference TRBV29-1 and TRBJ1-3): SAVISQKPSRDICQRGTSLTIQCQVDSQVTMMFWYRQQPGQSLTLIATANQGSEATYESGFVIDKFPISRPNLTFSTLTVSNMSPEDSSIYLCSVKTGTGAGNTIYFGEGSWLTVV.

The chain combines TRBV5-1 with TRBJ2-2, with TRBD2 identical over 11 bases. Germline CDR1 is SGHRS and CDR2 is YFSETQ. This CDR3 is 16 amino acids long. V was pared by 4 bases and J by 5 bases, with 7 bases of the junction left unmatched. DNA of the CDR3: TGCGCCAGCAGCCCCCTAGCGGGAGGTTCTACCGGGGAGCTGTTTTTT. Its protein is CASSPLAGGSTGELFF.

On this clone: One end of the junction does not line up with germline, which may come from a read error. In DNA form, the CDR3 reads TGTACCAGCAGTGACAGGGGAAACACCGGGGAGCTGTTTTTT. Amino acid sequence: CTSSDRGNTGELFF. The rearrangement uses TRBV2 and TRBJ2-2; TRBD1 matches 8 bases. Germline V CDR1 and CDR2: SNHLY, FYNNEI. The CDR3 has 14 amino acids.

The V gene is TRBV18, the J gene TRBJ2-2; no definite D call. In germline, CDR1 is KGHSH, CDR2 LQKENI. The CDR3 is made up of 15 amino acids. V was shortened by 4 bases and J by 3 bases, with 12 bases between the two germline ends. CDR3: CASSLLTQDTGELFF. The CDR3 DNA reads as TGTGCCAGCTCACTCCTGACCCAAGACACCGGGGAGCTGTTTTTT. Combining the CDR3 with reference TRBV18 and TRBJ2-2 gives the whole variable domain NAGVMQNPRHLVRRRGQEARLRCSPMKGHSHVYWYRQLPEEGLKFMVYLQKENIIDESGMPKERFSAEFPKEGPSILRIQQVVRGDSAAYFCASSLLTQDTGELFFGEGSRLTVL.

The V gene is TRBV5-5, the J gene TRBJ2-7, with D possibly being TRBD1 or TRBD2 (5 bases each). The length of the CDR3 is 15 residues. Trimming removed 0 bases at V and 3 bases at J, with 13 bases between. CDR1 SGHKS and CDR2 YYEKEE come from the germline V gene (reference sequence). CDR3 sequence: CASSLAEGIYYEQYF. CDR3 in DNA: TGTGCCAGCAGCTTGGCTGAGGGGATTTACTACGAGCAGTACTTC.

V usage is TRBV5-1 and J usage is TRBJ1-1, with 7 bases fitting TRBD1. The germline CDR1 and CDR2 sequences are SGHRS and YFSETQ. The CDR3 runs 15 residues. The ends lost 2 bases at V and 3 bases at J; junction bases unmatched: 7. The CDR3 here is CASSFRQGGDTEAFF. As DNA, the CDR3 is TGCGCCAGCAGCTTTCGACAGGGAGGGGACACTGAAGCTTTCTTT. Together with reference TRBV5-1 and TRBJ1-1, the CDR3 gives the full variable domain: KAGVTQTPRYLIKTRGQQVTLSCSPISGHRSVSWYQQTPGQGLQFLFEYFSETQRNKGNFPGRFSGRQFSNSRSEMNVSTLELGDSALYLCASSFRQGGDTEAFFGQGTRLTVV.

This chain connects TRBV7-8 to TRBJ2-3; 7 positions match TRBD2. In germline, CDR1 is SGHVS, CDR2 FQNEAQ. V lost 2 bases, J lost 11 bases, and 4 bases stayed unmatched. This CDR3 is built from 12 residues. The CDR3: CASSLISSGQYF. The DNA of the CDR3 is TGTGCCAGCAGCTTAATTTCTAGCGGGCAGTATTTT.

This clone appeared a single time. V is TRBV6-6 and J is TRBJ2-3; no clear D. V dropped 5 bases and J dropped 3 bases, with 15 bases sitting between them. CDR1 and CDR2 (germline): MNHNY, SVGAGI (reference sequence). The CDR3 covers 15 residues. In nucleotides, the CDR3 is TGTGCCAGCAGTCCCCGGAAAGGAGTTACAGATACGCAGTATTTT. Translated, it gives CASSPRKGVTDTQYF.

V is TRBV6-1 and J is TRBJ1-3; D possibly corresponds to TRBD1 (5 bases). Germline V gene sequence: CDR1 MNHNS, CDR2 SASEGT. The CDR3 covers 13 residues. The ends were cut back, 3 bases at V and 4 bases at J, with 7 bases in the middle. CDR3 region: CASSDQGGNTIYF. CDR3 nucleotides: TGTGCCAGCAGTGATCAGGGCGGAAACACCATATATTTT.

This clone was found a few times. V is TRBV18 and J is TRBJ2-1, with 7 bases identical to TRBD2. The CDR3 runs to 15 residues. Trimming cost V 1 base and J 8 bases; bases outside gene matches: 8. The germline V gene has CDR1 KGHSH and CDR2 LQKENI. This CDR3 reads CASSPLAGLADEQFF. As DNA, the CDR3 is TGTGCCAGCTCACCACTAGCGGGTCTGGCGGATGAGCAGTTCTTC.

The chain employs TRBV10-3 and TRBJ2-2; D unresolved. CDR3 length: 15 amino acids. V was pared by 0 bases and J by 2 bases, with 7 bases between. CDR1 and CDR2 from the germline V gene are ENHRY and SYGVKD. CDR3 DNA: TGTGCCATCAGTGAGTCAGGAGTTAACACCGGGGAGCTGTTTTTT. Its translation is CAISESGVNTGELFF.

As concerns this clone: The junction and the germline gene differ at one end; a read error may be behind it. DNA of the CDR3: TGTGCTAGCAGCTTAGCGTCGACAGGGCCCTACGAGCAGTACTTC. Its protein is CASSLASTGPYEQYF. The genes are TRBV7-7 and TRBJ2-7, with 7 bases identical to TRBD1. The V gene's germline CDR1 is SSHAT and CDR2 FNYEAQ (reference sequence). The CDR3 totals 15 residues.

The chain has TRBV7-9 and TRBJ1-1; D unresolved. V dropped 5 bases and J dropped 1 base, with 14 bases sitting between them. This CDR3 is 15 amino acids long. Per germline, CDR1 SEHNR and CDR2 FQNEAQ (reference sequence). This CDR3 is CASSPRGRQNTEAFF. The CDR3 DNA follows: TGTGCCAGCAGCCCCCGAGGGCGCCAGAACACTGAAGCTTTCTTT.

The V and J genes are TRBV5-1 and TRBJ1-4; D is ambiguous. Between the trimmed V and J ends, which lost 4 bases and 8 bases, there was a span of 21 bases. Germline CDR1 SGHRS, CDR2 YFSETQ. The CDR3 consists of 16 residues. The CDR3 DNA reads TGCGCCAGCAGCCCTCGGTCCGGCCCGGATCGGGAAAAACTGTTTTTT. It yields the protein CASSPRSGPDREKLFF. The full variable domain, rest sourced from reference TRBV5-1 and TRBJ1-4, is KAGVTQTPRYLIKTRGQQVTLSCSPISGHRSVSWYQQTPGQGLQFLFEYFSETQRNKGNFPGRFSGRQFSNSRSEMNVSTLELGDSALYLCASSPRSGPDREKLFFGSGTQLSVL.

In nucleotides, the CDR3 is TGTGCCACCAGCAGAGATCAGGGGGCAGAGACCCAGTACTTC. Translation: CATSRDQGAETQYF. The chain has TRBV15 and TRBJ2-5; TRBD1 matches 8 bases. CDR1 LNHNV and CDR2 YYDKDF come from the germline V gene (reference sequence). This CDR3 has 14 amino acids. V lost 0 bases and J lost 4; bases outside the gene matches: 1.

This chain uses TRBV10-3 with TRBJ1-3; tentatively, D is TRBD1 (5 bases). Per germline, CDR1 ENHRY and CDR2 SYGVKD. V was trimmed by 11 bases and J by 3 bases, leaving 20 bases between them. The CDR3 extends over 15 amino acids. CDR3 in DNA: TGTGCCGGGAGGGGAGGGACGGATAGTGGAAACACCATATATTTT. Protein: CAGRGGTDSGNTIYF.

The J gene is TRBJ2-4, the V gene TRBV19; 12 bases line up with TRBD1. V gave up 6 bases and J gave up 8 bases; unmatched junction bases: 5. From germline, CDR1 is LNHDA and CDR2 SQIVND (reference sequence). CDR3 length: 14 residues. The CDR3 DNA sequence: TGTGCCAGTAGACCGGGACAGGGGGCGGACATTCAGTACTTC. This encodes CASRPGQGADIQYF.